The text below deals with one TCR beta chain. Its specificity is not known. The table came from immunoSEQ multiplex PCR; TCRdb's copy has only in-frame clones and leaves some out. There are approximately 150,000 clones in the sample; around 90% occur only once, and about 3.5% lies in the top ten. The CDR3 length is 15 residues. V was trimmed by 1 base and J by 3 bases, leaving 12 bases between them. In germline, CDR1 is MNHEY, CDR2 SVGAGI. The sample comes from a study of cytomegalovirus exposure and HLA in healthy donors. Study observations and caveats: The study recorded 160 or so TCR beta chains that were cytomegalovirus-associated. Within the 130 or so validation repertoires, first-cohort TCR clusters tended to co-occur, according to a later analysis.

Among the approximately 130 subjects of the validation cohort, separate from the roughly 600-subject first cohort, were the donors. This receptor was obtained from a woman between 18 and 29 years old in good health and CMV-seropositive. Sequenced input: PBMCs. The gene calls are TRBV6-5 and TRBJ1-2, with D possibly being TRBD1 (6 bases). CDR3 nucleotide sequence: TGTGCCAGCAGTTACTTCAGGGGTGGAGACTATGGCTACACCTTC. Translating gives CASSYFRGGDYGYTF.